Presented here are 25 T cell receptor beta chains from one specimen sequenced in a study of CD8 T cells in Susac syndrome. RNA in amounts of roughly 0.5 to 1 ug was reverse transcribed with random hexamers. Each CDR3 protein gets one entry after TCRdb re-called the immunoSEQ multiplex PCR reads with MiXCR. The sample gives 95,000 to 150,000 distinct CDR3 sequences, around 94% of which show up once; 0.21% is in the top ten. Specimen: CD8+ T cells from PBMCs. All receptors derive from a human donor with Susac syndrome.

The chain employs TRBV29-1 and TRBJ2-1; 9 bases agree with TRBD2. The trim removed 6 bases at V and 7 bases at J, leaving 1 base unmatched. Germline CDR1 SQVTM, CDR2 ANQGSEA. The CDR3 is 11 residues long. The CDR3 is CSVSGGNEQFF. For the CDR3, the DNA is TGCAGCGTGAGCGGGGGGAATGAGCAGTTCTTC.

This clonotype was observed a few times. The chain is built from TRBV20-1 and TRBJ2-1; D possibly corresponds to TRBD2 (5 bases). Trimming pared 2 bases from V and 7 bases from J, leaving 9 bases between. This CDR3 has 12 residues. Germline V gene sequence: CDR1 DFQATT, CDR2 SNEGSKA (reference sequence). CDR3 loop: CSARLADNEQFF. The CDR3 coding sequence is TGCAGTGCTAGACTAGCCGATAATGAGCAGTTCTTC.

The J gene is TRBJ2-7, the V gene TRBV9; D gene ambiguous. The V gene lost 0 bases and the J gene lost 2 bases, with 9 bases spanning the gap. Germline V gene sequence: CDR1 SGDLS, CDR2 YYNGEE. The CDR3 covers 14 residues. CDR3 protein: CASSVGGSTYEQYF. The CDR3 nucleotides read TGTGCCAGCAGCGTAGGGGGTAGCACCTACGAGCAGTACTTC.

This chain uses TRBV4-2 with TRBJ1-3, with D unresolved. V was trimmed by 0 bases and J by 4 bases, leaving 10 bases between them. Germline V lookup: CDR1 LGHNA, CDR2 YNFKEQ. The CDR3 runs 15 residues. CDR3 in amino acids: CASSQDEGSGNTIYF. CDR3 nucleotide sequence: TGTGCCAGCAGCCAAGATGAGGGAAGCGGAAACACCATATATTTT.

The V call is TRBV2, the J call TRBJ2-7, with 8 bases fitting TRBD1. V was clipped by 0 bases and J by 6 bases; unmatched bases: 7. The germline gives CDR1 SNHLY, CDR2 FYNNEI. The length of the CDR3 is 15 residues. The chain's CDR3 is CASSEASRGQGEQYF. The CDR3 nucleotides are TGTGCCAGCAGTGAAGCATCCAGGGGGCAGGGCGAGCAGTACTTC.

This chain joins TRBV15 and TRBJ1-3, with TRBD1 matching 8 bases. CDR1 is LNHNV and CDR2 is YYDKDF in the germline V gene (reference sequence). The junction had 10 bases not matched to a gene; V was cut back by 7 bases and J by 2 bases. The CDR3 extends over 16 amino acids. CDR3 amino acids: CATNPDRVAPGNTIYF. CDR3 nucleotide sequence: TGTGCCACCAACCCGGACAGGGTTGCTCCTGGAAACACCATATATTTT.

This chain connects TRBV7-8 to TRBJ2-1; a weak D match, TRBD2 (6 bases). V lost 8 bases and J 2 bases, leaving 16 bases between the germline ends. Germline CDR1 SGHVS, CDR2 FQNEAQ. This CDR3 is built from 15 residues. The CDR3 bases are TGTGCCAGCGTCCCCGAGGACTATGCCTACAATGAGCAGTTCTTC. Encoded protein: CASVPEDYAYNEQFF.

This chain joins TRBV7-2 and TRBJ2-7, with 8 bases aligning to TRBD1. Germline values: CDR1 SGHTA, CDR2 FQGNSA. Germline trimming cut 4 bases from V and 7 bases from J; bases unmatched to any gene: 3. This CDR3 region has 12 residues. The CDR3 DNA follows: TGTGCCAGCAGCTGGACAGGGTCTGAGCAGTACTTC. Translated, it gives CASSWTGSEQYF. Drawing the rest from reference TRBV7-2 and TRBJ2-7, the complete variable domain is GAGVSQSPSNKVTEKGKDVELRCDPISGHTALYWYRQSLGQGLEFLIYFQGNSAPDKSGLPSDRFSAERTGGSVSTLTIQRTQQEDSAVYLCASSWTGSEQYFGPGTRLTVT.

V usage is TRBV9 and J usage is TRBJ2-3; 9 nucleotides line up with TRBD2. Germline values: CDR1 SGDLS, CDR2 YYNGEE. This CDR3 has 18 residues. With 0 bases clipped from V and 0 bases from J, the junction kept 8 bases outside the gene matches. The CDR3 is CASSVGLAGQSSTDTQYF. In DNA form, the CDR3 reads TGTGCCAGCAGCGTAGGTCTAGCGGGGCAATCTAGCACAGATACGCAGTATTTT.

This clonotype has a handful of counts. This chain connects TRBV6-2 or TRBV6-3 to TRBJ2-7; 10 bases map to TRBD2. The germline gives CDR1 MNHEY, CDR2 SVGEGT. The J segment lost 5 bases and the V segment lost 6 bases, leaving 7 bases of the junction unmatched. The CDR3 runs to 14 residues. The CDR3 DNA reads TGTGCCAGCAGCGTGACTAGCGGGCTCCACGAGCAGTACTTC. Amino acid sequence: CASSVTSGLHEQYF.

The CDR3, as DNA: TGTGCCAGCAGCCAAGAACGCCCCGGGGAGCAGTTCTTC. Translated: CASSQERPGEQFF. This sequence joins TRBV4-2 and TRBJ2-1, with unresolved D. This CDR3 comprises 13 residues. The V and J ends lost 0 bases and 10 bases respectively, with 10 bases between them. The V gene's germline CDR1 is LGHNA and CDR2 YNFKEQ.

CDR3 sequence: CSVEGGAGTEAFF. CDR3 bases: TGCAGCGTTGAAGGGGGGGCTGGGACTGAAGCTTTCTTT. The V and J genes are TRBV29-1 and TRBJ1-1; D is possibly TRBD1 (6 bases). Deletions cut 1 base from V and 5 bases from J, with 11 bases between. The CDR3 has 13 amino acids. Per germline, CDR1 SQVTM and CDR2 ANQGSEA.

V gene TRBV4-1 combines with J gene TRBJ2-1, with D tentatively TRBD1 or TRBD2 (6 bases each). The length of the CDR3 is 17 residues. Germline V CDR1 and CDR2: MGHRA, YSYEKL. The ends were cut back, 0 bases at V and 6 bases at J, with 18 bases in the middle. The CDR3 region has the DNA TGCGCCAGCAGCCAAGATCCCCCGGGGGCCGCGTTCAATGAGCAGTTCTTC. Translated, it gives CASSQDPPGAAFNEQFF.

The V and J genes are TRBV5-6 and TRBJ2-7; D possibly corresponds to TRBD2 (6 bases). V dropped 3 bases and J dropped 4 bases, with 17 bases sitting between them. This CDR3 region has 15 residues. Germline V lookup: CDR1 SGHDT, CDR2 YYEEEE. This CDR3 is CASSSGGAGIYEQYF. The CDR3 DNA sequence: TGTGCCAGCAGCTCAGGAGGGGCGGGGATATACGAGCAGTACTTC.

V is TRBV6-5 and J is TRBJ2-5, with D maybe TRBD2 (7 bases). V was trimmed by 8 bases and J by 4 bases, leaving 17 bases between them. The CDR3 contains 14 residues. Germline V gene data show CDR1 as MNHEY and CDR2 as SVGAGI. In DNA, the CDR3 is TGTGCCAGCGCTGGGAGGGGGGGGTCAGAGACCCAGTACTTC. It yields the protein CASAGRGGSETQYF.

V is TRBV2 and J is TRBJ2-1; possible D gene TRBD2, 5 bases. V was shortened by 7 bases and J by 0 bases, with 10 bases between the two germline ends. Germline V gene sequence: CDR1 SNHLY, CDR2 FYNNEI. The CDR3 has 14 residues. The CDR3 DNA sequence: TGTGCCAGCATTCGGGATGGCTCCTACAATGAGCAGTTCTTC. Its translation is CASIRDGSYNEQFF. The full variable domain, rest sourced from reference TRBV2 and TRBJ2-1, is EPEVTQTPSHQVTQMGQEVILRCVPISNHLYFYWYRQILGQKVEFLVSFYNNEISEKSEIFDDQFSVERPDGSNFTLKIRSTKLEDSAMYFCASIRDGSYNEQFFGPGTRLTVL.

The rearrangement links TRBV13 to TRBJ2-2; 7 bases match TRBD1. The CDR3 has 16 residues. Germline V lookup: CDR1 PRHDT, CDR2 FYEKMQ (reference sequence). Unmatched junction bases numbered 10, after V lost 5 bases and J lost 4 bases. CDR3 amino acids: CASSIEAGGGTGELFF. The CDR3 region has the DNA TGTGCCAGCAGCATTGAGGCAGGGGGTGGCACCGGGGAGCTGTTTTTT.

This chain connects TRBV6-5 to TRBJ1-1; D gene unclear. Germline V CDR1 and CDR2: MNHEY, SVGAGI. The CDR3 covers 13 residues. V shed 0 bases and J shed 3 bases, with 5 bases lying between them. Here the CDR3 reads CASSYSGYTEAFF. In nucleotides, the CDR3 is TGTGCCAGCAGTTACTCTGGGTACACTGAAGCTTTCTTT.

This clonotype was seen once. The chain recombines TRBV3-1 with TRBJ2-5; 10 positions match TRBD2. J was trimmed by 5 bases and V by 3 bases; bases with no gene match: 6. The CDR3 has 15 amino acids. CDR1 is LGHDT, CDR2 YNNKEL, per germline (reference sequence). The CDR3 here is CASSHRLAGDETQYF. The CDR3, as DNA: TGTGCCAGCAGCCATAGGCTAGCGGGAGATGAGACCCAGTACTTC.

The genes are TRBV13 and TRBJ2-3; 10 bases align to TRBD2. The CDR3 consists of 16 residues. CDR1 is PRHDT, CDR2 FYEKMQ, per germline (reference sequence). The V and J ends lost 5 bases and 3 bases, in that order; junction bases with no gene match: 8. The CDR3 coding sequence is TGTGCCAGCAGCCCCGTGGGACTAGCGATGACAGATACGCAGTATTTT. As protein: CASSPVGLAMTDTQYF.

The J gene is TRBJ2-5, the V gene TRBV12-5; no reliable D call. Germline CDR1 is LGHNT and CDR2 is FRNRAP. CDR3 length: 13 residues. Trimming shortened V by 6 bases and J by 2 bases, and 10 bases separated the two germline ends. The CDR3 loop reads CASGRALQETQYF. CDR3 nucleotides: TGTGCTAGTGGACGGGCCCTGCAAGAGACCCAGTACTTC.

The chain is built from TRBV29-1 and TRBJ2-7; possibly TRBD1 for D (6 bases). The V gene's germline CDR1 is SQVTM and CDR2 ANQGSEA. V shed 7 bases and J shed 2 bases, with 18 bases lying between them. This CDR3 contains 14 residues. The CDR3, as DNA: TGCAGCGGGGGGCAGGGATACTCACCCTACGAGCAGTACTTC. Translating it yields CSGGQGYSPYEQYF.

The chain carries TRBV3-1 and TRBJ1-2; tentative D call: TRBD1 (5 bases). The germline V gene has CDR1 LGHDT and CDR2 YNNKEL (reference sequence). This CDR3 spans 13 amino acids. V was trimmed by 4 bases and J by 2 bases, leaving 8 bases between them. The CDR3 protein is CASSPEGNYGYTF. DNA of the CDR3: TGTGCCAGCAGCCCGGAGGGGAACTATGGCTACACCTTC.

This CDR3 is CASFGTDTQYF. CDR3 nucleotide sequence: TGTGCCAGCTTTGGCACAGATACGCAGTATTTT. This chain uses TRBV12-3 or TRBV12-4 with TRBJ2-3; D is uncertain. V lost 8 bases to trimming and J lost 1 base, with 4 bases between them. This CDR3 region has 11 residues.

The rearrangement uses TRBV2 and TRBJ2-5; D possibly corresponds to TRBD1 (5 bases). Trimming stripped 3 bases from V and 4 bases from J, with 18 bases between. Germline CDR1 SNHLY, CDR2 FYNNEI. This CDR3 has 16 amino acids. Here the CDR3 DNA reads TGTGCCAGCAGTGACCACAGGACCCAGGCCCGAGAGACCCAGTACTTC. This translates into CASSDHRTQARETQYF.